Presented here are 27 T cell receptor beta chains from one specimen sequenced in a study of graft-versus-host responses after intestinal transplantation. Generated by immunoSEQ multiplex PCR, the TCRdb table keeps only in-frame clones and is missing some. Altogether fewer than 80,000 clones are present, 90% being singletons, with the ten largest covering 1.5% to 2%. These receptors lack a known antigen. Material: unstimulated CD8+ T cells sorted from spleen or lymph node cells, obtained before transplant. The origin of the receptors is a human donor who was the organ donor for an intestinal transplant.

J is TRBJ2-3 and V is TRBV4-3; a weak D match, TRBD2 (7 bases). CDR1 LGHNA and CDR2 YSLEER come from the germline V gene. This CDR3 has 17 residues. V lost 0 bases and J lost 2, with 15 bases in between. The CDR3 DNA follows: TGCGCCAGCAGCCAAGATGTATGGGGGGGGCCCACAGATACGCAGTATTTT. Amino acid sequence: CASSQDVWGGPTDTQYF.

V usage is TRBV27 and J usage is TRBJ2-7; D is perhaps TRBD2 (7 bases). Per the germline V gene, CDR1 is MNHEY and CDR2 is SMNVEV (reference sequence). This CDR3 has 14 amino acids. V was trimmed by 5 bases and J by 2 bases, leaving 13 bases between them. The CDR3 DNA reads TGTGCCAGCAGTCGGGGGGCGGGAGCCTACGAGCAGTACTTC. Its translation is CASSRGAGAYEQYF.

V gene TRBV4-1 combines with J gene TRBJ1-3, with 9 bases lining up with TRBD1. J gave up 2 bases and V 3 bases, and 5 bases lay outside the gene matches. The CDR3 covers 16 residues. The germline gives CDR1 MGHRA, CDR2 YSYEKL. In nucleotides, the CDR3 is TGCGCCAGCAGCCATGATCACAGGGGGCCTGGAAACACCATATATTTT. Amino acid sequence: CASSHDHRGPGNTIYF.

This chain links TRBV30 with TRBJ1-4; 7 bases line up with TRBD1. This CDR3 region has 14 residues. With V trimmed by 8 bases and J by 5 bases, 11 bases remained unmatched. The germline V gene has CDR1 GTSNPN and CDR2 SVGIG (reference sequence). The CDR3 DNA follows: TGTGCCCCGCCCCCCCCCAGGGGGAATGAAAAACTGTTTTTT. It yields the protein CAPPPPRGNEKLFF.

The CDR3 sequence: CAGGQGASTDTQYF. The CDR3 coding sequence is TGTGCCGGCGGGCAAGGAGCCTCCACAGATACGCAGTATTTT. This chain links TRBV27 with TRBJ2-3; TRBD2 might be the D (5 bases). The CDR3 has 14 amino acids. The V gene's germline CDR1 is MNHEY and CDR2 SMNVEV (reference sequence). V was trimmed by 11 bases and J by 2 bases, leaving 17 bases between them.

V is TRBV5-6 and J is TRBJ2-7, with 11 bases that match TRBD2. Germline trimming cut 2 bases from V and 6 bases from J; bases unmatched to any gene: 4. The CDR3 spans 14 residues. CDR1 is SGHDT, CDR2 YYEEEE, per germline. The CDR3 nucleotides read TGTGCCAGCAGCTTTCTAGCGGGAGGTAGCGAGCAGTACTTC. It is translated as CASSFLAGGSEQYF.

V is TRBV11-3 and J is TRBJ2-2; D is perhaps TRBD2 (5 bases). The CDR3 is 14 amino acids. CDR1 is SGHNT, CDR2 YENEEA, per germline. The V gene lost 5 bases and the J gene lost 5 bases, with 12 bases spanning the gap. The CDR3 nucleotides are TGTGCCAGCAGCCCTATCTCGGGGACCGGGGAGCTGTTTTTT. It is translated as CASSPISGTGELFF.

The chain uses TRBV9 and TRBJ2-1, with TRBD2 identical over 10 bases. From germline, CDR1 is SGDLS and CDR2 YYNGEE. This CDR3 comprises 17 residues. Trimming took 2 bases from V and 4 from J; bases not matched to a gene: 9. DNA of the CDR3: TGTGCCAGCAGCGTGGATCCGACTAGCGGGTTTTACAATGAGCAGTTCTTC. Encoded protein: CASSVDPTSGFYNEQFF.

The gene calls are TRBV4-3 and TRBJ2-1, with 8 nucleotides matching TRBD2. From germline, CDR1 is LGHNA and CDR2 YSLEER. Germline trimming cut 1 base from V and 7 bases from J; bases unmatched to any gene: 9. This CDR3 spans 16 amino acids. DNA of the CDR3: TGCGCCAGCAGCCAAGTTAGCAGCGGGAGTTGGAATGAGCAGTTCTTC. It yields the protein CASSQVSSGSWNEQFF.

The chain is built from TRBV27 and TRBJ1-5; 7 positions agree with TRBD1. CDR1 and CDR2 (germline): MNHEY, SMNVEV (reference sequence). The junction had 12 bases not matched to a gene; V was cut back by 6 bases and J by 4 bases. The CDR3 has 16 amino acids. The CDR3 coding sequence is TGTGCCAGCAGGCGAAGAACAGGGGCGGTTAATCAGCCCCAGCATTTT. Its translation: CASRRRTGAVNQPQHF.

V and J are TRBV28 and TRBJ2-1; D might be TRBD2 (5 bases). The CDR3 is made up of 17 amino acids. The V gene's germline CDR1 is MDHEN and CDR2 SYDVKM. The V gene lost 11 bases and the J gene lost 0 bases, with 23 bases spanning the gap. Written as DNA, the CDR3 is TGTGCCGCGTCCGCTGTGGTAGCGCAAGGCTCCTACAATGAGCAGTTCTTC. This encodes CAASAVVAQGSYNEQFF. Filled out from reference TRBV28 and TRBJ2-1, the complete variable domain reads DVKVTQSSRYLVKRTGEKVFLECVQDMDHENMFWYRQDPGLGLRLIYFSYDVKMKEKGDIPEGYSVSREKKERFSLILESASTNQTSMYLCAASAVVAQGSYNEQFFGPGTRLTVL.

J is TRBJ2-2 and V is TRBV7-8; 9 nucleotides agree with TRBD2. V lost 3 bases and J lost 1; bases outside the gene matches: 6. The CDR3 runs to 17 residues. The germline V gene has CDR1 SGHVS and CDR2 FQNEAQ. The CDR3 reads CASSFPREGMNTGELFF. In DNA, the CDR3 is TGTGCCAGCAGCTTCCCGCGGGAGGGGATGAACACCGGGGAGCTGTTTTTT.

This rearrangement joins TRBV18 to TRBJ2-1, with D possibly being TRBD1 (5 bases). The germline V and J ends were trimmed by 1 base and 6 bases, with 16 bases remaining between them. Germline V lookup: CDR1 KGHSH, CDR2 LQKENI. The CDR3 consists of 16 residues. The CDR3 coding sequence is TGTGCCAGCTCACCACTCCCTGGGGCCAGAGGCAATGAGCAGTTCTTC. As protein: CASSPLPGARGNEQFF.

CDR3: CASSSSLASASYNEQFF. The CDR3 bases are TGTGCCAGCAGCTCATCGCTAGCTAGCGCCTCTTACAATGAGCAGTTCTTC. The chain has TRBV11-2 and TRBJ2-1; tentative D call: TRBD2 (6 bases). CDR1 and CDR2 (germline): SGHAT, FQNNGV. There are 17 residues in the CDR3. Trimming removed 4 bases from V and 4 bases from J, with 20 bases in between.

The chain is built from TRBV6-1 and TRBJ2-3, with 7 positions matching TRBD2. Germline V gene sequence: CDR1 MNHNS, CDR2 SASEGT. J gave up 2 bases and V 6 bases, and 8 bases lay outside the gene matches. CDR3 length: 15 residues. The CDR3 DNA reads TGTGCCAGCAGGTCAGGAGCGGGATACACAGATACGCAGTATTTT. Amino acids: CASRSGAGYTDTQYF.

In nucleotides, the CDR3 is TGTGCCAGCAGTTTAATGCGGGAAAGCTACGAGCAGTACTTC. This sequence encodes CASSLMRESYEQYF. The chain has TRBV28 and TRBJ2-7; TRBD2 is a possible D gene (6 bases). The V and J ends lost 2 bases and 3 bases respectively, with 11 bases between them. CDR1 MDHEN and CDR2 SYDVKM come from the germline V gene. This CDR3 is 14 amino acids long.

The chain uses TRBV11-3 and TRBJ2-1; the match to TRBD1 covers 7 bases. Per the germline V gene, CDR1 is SGHNT and CDR2 is YENEEA. The CDR3 consists of 13 residues. The ends lost 5 bases at V and 8 bases at J; junction bases unmatched: 6. The DNA of the CDR3 is TGTGCCAGCAGCAGGGGGCTGACGGATGAGCAGTTCTTC. This translates into CASSRGLTDEQFF.

The chain couples TRBV7-2 to TRBJ2-7; 7 nucleotides agree with TRBD2. The CDR3 contains 15 residues. The V and J ends lost 5 bases and 2 bases, in that order; junction bases with no gene match: 9. The V gene's germline CDR1 is SGHTA and CDR2 FQGNSA. The CDR3 nucleotides are TGTGCCAGCAGCCGCGGTCCTGGACTAGCCTACGAGCAGTACTTC. Its translation is CASSRGPGLAYEQYF.

The V gene is TRBV6-6, the J gene TRBJ2-1, with 9 bases identical to TRBD2. V shed 6 bases, J shed 0 bases, and the junction held 3 bases outside the gene matches. Germline V gives CDR1 MNHNY, CDR2 SVGAGI (reference sequence). The CDR3 spans 15 residues. This CDR3 is CASSPTSGSYNEQFF. The CDR3 DNA reads as TGTGCCAGCAGCCCGACTAGCGGCTCCTACAATGAGCAGTTCTTC.

The CDR3 DNA sequence: TGTGCCAGCAGCCAAGTTACAGGAAGCGCCTACGAGCAGTACTTC. It yields the protein CASSQVTGSAYEQYF. The chain combines TRBV4-2 with TRBJ2-7, with D possibly matching TRBD1 (5 bases). Germline-derived CDR1 and CDR2 are LGHNA and YNFKEQ. Trimming took 1 base from V and 2 from J, leaving 12 bases between them. The CDR3 spans 15 residues.

This chain joins TRBV7-6 and TRBJ2-7; D is perhaps TRBD2 (6 bases). Trimming pared 5 bases from V and 3 bases from J, leaving 23 bases between. Germline-derived CDR1 and CDR2 are SGHVS and FNYEAQ. The CDR3 sequence is 17 residues long. The chain's CDR3 is CASSPGVGTSDFYEQYF. As DNA, the CDR3 is TGTGCCAGCAGCCCCGGTGTAGGGACTTCGGATTTCTACGAGCAGTACTTC.

This clone showed up just once. The V gene is TRBV5-1, the J gene TRBJ1-2; 8 bases line up with TRBD1. CDR3 length: 16 residues. Looked up from germline, CDR1 is SGHRS and CDR2 is YFSETQ. J lost 0 bases, V lost 2 bases, and 6 bases had no gene match. This chain's CDR3 is CASSFTGTGSNYGYTF. The CDR3 DNA reads as TGCGCCAGCAGCTTTACCGGGACAGGTTCTAACTATGGCTACACCTTC.

CDR3 nucleotides: TGTGCCAGCAGTGGGGAGCAGGGGGTTGACAATGAGCAGTTCTTC. Translation gives CASSGEQGVDNEQFF. V and J are TRBV2 and TRBJ2-1, with 7 nucleotides matching TRBD1. The germline V gene encodes CDR1 SNHLY and CDR2 FYNNEI. The CDR3 length is 15 residues. With V trimmed by 4 bases and J by 5 bases, 8 bases remained unmatched.

The genes are TRBV27 and TRBJ2-1, with 11 bases that match TRBD2. Germline V gene sequence: CDR1 MNHEY, CDR2 SMNVEV (reference sequence). CDR3 length: 18 residues. V was pared by 5 bases and J by 4 bases, with 13 bases of the junction left unmatched. CDR3 sequence: CASSLAMGTSGIYNEQFF. The DNA for the CDR3 is TGTGCCAGCAGTCTGGCCATGGGGACTAGCGGCATATACAATGAGCAGTTCTTC.

The rearrangement joins TRBV28 to TRBJ2-1, with TRBD2 matching over 10 bases. Germline-derived CDR1 and CDR2 are MDHEN and SYDVKM. Trimming at V came to 3 bases and at J to 0 bases, leaving 11 bases not matched to a gene. The CDR3 totals 19 residues. In DNA, the CDR3 is TGTGCCAGCAGTTTTATGACTAGCGGGCCTCCTAGCTCCTACAATGAGCAGTTCTTC. It translates to CASSFMTSGPPSSYNEQFF.

The V call is TRBV10-3, the J call TRBJ2-7; D is perhaps TRBD2 (6 bases). This CDR3 is 15 amino acids long. CDR1 is ENHRY and CDR2 is SYGVKD in the germline V gene. V gave up 4 bases and J gave up 2 bases, with 15 bases separating them. CDR3 in DNA: TGTGCCATCAGTGGGTCGGGAGAAACTACCTACGAGCAGTACTTC. Its protein product is CAISGSGETTYEQYF.

V usage is TRBV4-3 and J usage is TRBJ2-1, with D hard to call. This CDR3 spans 17 amino acids. Per germline, CDR1 LGHNA and CDR2 YSLEER. V was cut by 0 bases and J by 0 bases, with 12 bases left in between. DNA of the CDR3: TGCGCCAGCAGCCAAGACTCTCTGCGGAGCTCCTACAATGAGCAGTTCTTC. This codes for CASSQDSLRSSYNEQFF.